The T cell receptor beta chain described here comes from a study of blood T cell repertoires in COVID-19. On the study more broadly: Specimens from acute and convalescent COVID-19 originated in the United States, Italy and Spain. In each case, the material was cDNA or gDNA derived from T cells, B-cell-depleted T cells, or PBMCs.

Source study methods: Cell counts per sample came from amplifying reference gene primers. Only in-frame clones appear in the TCRdb table, and some are missing; sequencing was by immunoSEQ multiplex PCR. From that table come the V and J calls and clone size; the DNA was used to work out D and trimming. The sample has under 200,000 clones; around 80% are singletons. Germline assignment: CDR1 GTSNPN and CDR2 SVGIG (reference sequence). Trimming took 2 bases from V and 2 from J, leaving 7 bases between them. This CDR3 has 12 residues. The sample comprised peripheral blood. The genes are TRBV30 and TRBJ2-7; no firm D call. The source of this sequence is a man younger than 40 with active or convalescent COVID-19. The DNA for the CDR3 is TGTGCCTGGAGTCCCGCGACCTACGAGCAGTACTTC. It is translated as CAWSPATYEQYF. The full variable domain, with the rest looked up from reference TRBV30 and TRBJ2-7, is SQTIHQWPATLVQPVGSPLSLECTVEGTSNPNLYWYRQAAGRGLQLLFYSVGIGQISSEVPQNLSASRPQDRQFILSSKKLLLSDSGFYLCAWSPATYEQYFGPGTRLTVT.